Sequencing of this T cell receptor beta chain was carried out in a study of regulatory T cells in long-lasting Graves disease. Study-level results: TRBV28 was favored in persistent disease, as were TRBJ1-2 and TRBJ2-5.

As regards this clonotype: The antigen is unknown.

Both iRepertoire HTBI primers and Arm-PCR of CDR3 regions were used to build the TCR beta libraries. Source study methods: Sample data revealed fewer than 70 TRBV and roughly 13 TRBJ segments. TCRdb re-called the multiplex PCR reads through MiXCR, storing one row per CDR3 protein. TCRdb's processing, not the authors' own work, is the source of the V and J calls. Of 400,000 to 600,000 distinct CDR3 sequences in the sample, around a fifth are singletons; the top ten hold roughly 7%. The CDR3 loop spans 17 amino acids. Germline CDR1 reads MDHEN; CDR2 reads SYDVKM. The germline V and J ends were trimmed by 5 bases and 2 bases, with 22 bases remaining between them. The time point here: persistent/refractory GD, antithyroid drugs over 5 years with positive TRAb. From RNA extracted from PBMCs, the TCR library was made. With EDTA tubes as the receptacles, approximately 10 milliliters of peripheral blood were drawn.

Sequencing used peripheral blood mononuclear cells (PBMCs), obtained when the disease was refractory, from a patient treated with antithyroid drugs. This receptor was taken from a female donor with Graves disease. The gene calls are TRBV28 and TRBJ2-7, with D possibly TRBD1 on 6 matching bases. Here the CDR3 reads CASSTLWARQDPYEQYF. The CDR3 region has the DNA TGTGCCAGCAGTACCCTGTGGGCACGACAGGACCCCTACGAGCAGTACTTC.